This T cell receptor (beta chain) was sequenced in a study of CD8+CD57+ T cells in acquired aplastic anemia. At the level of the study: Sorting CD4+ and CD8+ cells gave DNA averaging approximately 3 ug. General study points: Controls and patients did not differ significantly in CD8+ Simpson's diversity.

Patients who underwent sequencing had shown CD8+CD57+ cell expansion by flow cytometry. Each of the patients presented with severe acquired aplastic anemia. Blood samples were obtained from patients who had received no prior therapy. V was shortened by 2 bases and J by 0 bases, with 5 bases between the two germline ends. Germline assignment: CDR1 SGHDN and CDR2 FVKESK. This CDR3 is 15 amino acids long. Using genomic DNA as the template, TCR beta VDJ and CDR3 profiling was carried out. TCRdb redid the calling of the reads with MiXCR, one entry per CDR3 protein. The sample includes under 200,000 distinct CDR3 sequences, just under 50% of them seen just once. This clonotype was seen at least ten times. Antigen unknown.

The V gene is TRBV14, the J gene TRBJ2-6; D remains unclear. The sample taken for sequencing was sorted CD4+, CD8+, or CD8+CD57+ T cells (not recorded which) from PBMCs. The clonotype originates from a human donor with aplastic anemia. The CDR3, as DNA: TGTGCCAGCAGCCAACTCGGCTCTGGGGCCAACGTCCTGACTTTC. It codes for CASSQLGSGANVLTF.